This is a list of T cell receptor beta chains from one sample in a study of technical replicates of blood from a few donors. Repertoires were generated with immunoSEQ multiplex PCR, while TCRdb's copy carries only in-frame clones and drops some. The sample consists of 75,000 to 100,000 clones, around 90% of them appearing once. Specimen: T cells isolated from PBMCs. Receptor source: a human donor in good health. Each CDR3 is given with its conserved first and last residue. A D gene is named only where the DNA matches it firmly. A row's size may be missing; if present it is once, few, many or a size class.

CDR3 protein: CASSSKETQYF; CDR3 DNA: TGTGCCAGCAGCTCTAAAGAGACCCAGTACTTC; D gene: .; J gene: TRBJ2-5; clone size: .; V gene: TRBV7-9
CDR3 protein: CASSAPGHRSGNTIYF; CDR3 DNA: TGTGCCAGCAGCGCCCCGGGACACCGCTCTGGAAACACCATATATTTT; D gene: .; J gene: TRBJ1-3; clone size: .; V gene: TRBV5-4
CDR3 protein: CASSSDREGRETQYF; CDR3 DNA: TGCGCCAGCAGCTCGGACAGGGAGGGACGAGAGACCCAGTACTTC; D gene: .; J gene: TRBJ2-5; clone size: .; V gene: TRBV5-1
CDR3 protein: CASSPLGGPEAFF; CDR3 DNA: TGTGCCAGCAGCCCCCTAGGTGGCCCTGAAGCTTTCTTT; D gene: .; J gene: TRBJ1-1; clone size: .; V gene: TRBV7-6
CDR3 protein: CAWGQGVYEQYF; CDR3 DNA: TGTGCGTGGGGACAGGGGGTTTACGAGCAGTACTTC; D gene: TRBD1; J gene: TRBJ2-7; clone size: once; V gene: TRBV30
CDR3 protein: CASSLIPSDTQYF; CDR3 DNA: TGCGCCAGCAGCTTAATTCCCTCAGATACGCAGTATTTT; D gene: .; J gene: TRBJ2-3; clone size: .; V gene: TRBV5-1
CDR3 protein: CASRTNRESNNSPLHF; CDR3 DNA: TGTGCCAGCAGAACAAACAGGGAAAGTAATAATTCACCCCTCCACTTT; D gene: .; J gene: TRBJ1-6; clone size: few; V gene: TRBV27
CDR3 protein: CASSYEQGTDTQYF; CDR3 DNA: TGCGCCAGCAGCTACGAACAGGGGACAGATACGCAGTATTTT; D gene: TRBD1; J gene: TRBJ2-3; clone size: .; V gene: TRBV5-1
CDR3 protein: CASSPWGAVDTQYF; CDR3 DNA: TGTGCCAGCAGCCCCTGGGGAGCCGTAGATACGCAGTATTTT; D gene: .; J gene: TRBJ2-3; clone size: .; V gene: TRBV7-2
CDR3 protein: CASSLTRMNTEAFF; CDR3 DNA: TGTGCCAGCAGTTTAACTAGGATGAACACTGAAGCTTTCTTT; D gene: .; J gene: TRBJ1-1; clone size: .; V gene: TRBV6-1
CDR3 protein: CASRGQSWKEKLFF; CDR3 DNA: TGTGCCAGCAGGGGACAGAGTTGGAAGGAAAAACTGTTTTTT; D gene: TRBD1; J gene: TRBJ1-4; clone size: .; V gene: TRBV27
CDR3 protein: CASSWTGAYEQYF; CDR3 DNA: TGTGCCAGCAGTTGGACAGGGGCCTACGAGCAGTACTTC; D gene: TRBD1; J gene: TRBJ2-7; clone size: .; V gene: TRBV2
CDR3 protein: CASSLTGGPGETQYF; CDR3 DNA: TGTGCCAGCAGCTTAACGGGGGGGCCTGGAGAGACCCAGTACTTC; D gene: TRBD2; J gene: TRBJ2-5; clone size: few; V gene: TRBV11-1
CDR3 protein: CSVGRGGTYNEQFF; CDR3 DNA: TGCAGCGTCGGTCGCGGGGGCACCTACAATGAGCAGTTCTTC; D gene: .; J gene: TRBJ2-1; clone size: .; V gene: TRBV29-1
CDR3 protein: CASSAAQEGKTQYF; CDR3 DNA: TGCGCCAGCAGTGCGGCCCAGGAGGGAAAGACCCAGTACTTC; D gene: .; J gene: TRBJ2-5; clone size: .; V gene: TRBV10-1
CDR3 protein: CASSPGTSGPLYNEQFF; CDR3 DNA: TGTGCCAGCAGCCCGGGGACTAGCGGACCCCTCTACAATGAGCAGTTCTTC; D gene: TRBD2; J gene: TRBJ2-1; clone size: .; V gene: TRBV5-4
CDR3 protein: CASRNRGNQPQHF; CDR3 DNA: TGTGCCAGTCGAAACAGGGGTAATCAGCCCCAGCATTTT; D gene: TRBD1; J gene: TRBJ1-5; clone size: once; V gene: TRBV19
CDR3 protein: CASIPGWDTDTQYF; CDR3 DNA: TGTGCCAGCATACCGGGATGGGACACAGATACGCAGTATTTT; D gene: .; J gene: TRBJ2-3; clone size: .; V gene: TRBV2
CDR3 protein: CASSPISGKRTEAFF; CDR3 DNA: TGTGCCAGCAGTCCCATTTCGGGGAAGAGGACTGAAGCTTTCTTT; D gene: .; J gene: TRBJ1-1; clone size: .; V gene: TRBV5-6
CDR3 protein: CASSPGTFALEAFF; CDR3 DNA: TGTGCCAGCAGCCCTGGGACTTTTGCCCTCGAAGCTTTCTTT; D gene: .; J gene: TRBJ1-1; clone size: .; V gene: TRBV2
CDR3 protein: CSVDKGQNQETQYF; CDR3 DNA: TGCAGCGTTGATAAGGGACAGAACCAAGAGACCCAGTACTTC; D gene: TRBD1; J gene: TRBJ2-5; clone size: .; V gene: TRBV29-1
CDR3 protein: CASSEQDTGELFF; CDR3 DNA: TGCGCCAGCAGCGAACAGGATACCGGGGAGCTGTTTTTT; D gene: .; J gene: TRBJ2-2; clone size: .; V gene: TRBV5-1
CDR3 protein: CATNQGISKNEKLFF; CDR3 DNA: TGTGCCACAAACCAGGGGATCAGTAAAAATGAAAAACTGTTTTTT; D gene: .; J gene: TRBJ1-4; clone size: .; V gene: TRBV7-9
CDR3 protein: CASSLTSGGIQFF; CDR3 DNA: TGTGCCAGCAGCTTAACCTCGGGGGGTATACAGTTCTTC; D gene: TRBD2; J gene: TRBJ2-1; clone size: once; V gene: TRBV11-3
CDR3 protein: CASSPAGGASSYEQYF; CDR3 DNA: TGTGCCAGCTCACCGGCGGGGGGCGCTTCCTCCTACGAGCAGTACTTC; D gene: TRBD2; J gene: TRBJ2-7; clone size: .; V gene: TRBV18
CDR3 protein: CASSLTGYLEAFF; CDR3 DNA: TGTGCCAGCAGTTTAACAGGGTACCTTGAAGCTTTCTTT; D gene: .; J gene: TRBJ1-1; clone size: .; V gene: TRBV27
CDR3 protein: CASSSHQRNTQYF; CDR3 DNA: TGTGCCAGCAGTTCCCACCAGCGGAATACGCAGTATTTT; D gene: .; J gene: TRBJ2-3; clone size: .; V gene: TRBV28
CDR3 protein: CASSLEAGVNTDTQYF; CDR3 DNA: TGTGCCAGCAGCTTAGAGGCGGGGGTGAACACAGATACGCAGTATTTT; D gene: TRBD2; J gene: TRBJ2-3; clone size: .; V gene: TRBV11-2
CDR3 protein: CASRDLTSRTYEQYF; CDR3 DNA: TGTGCCAGCAGGGACTTGACTAGCCGGACCTACGAGCAGTACTTC; D gene: TRBD2; J gene: TRBJ2-7; clone size: .; V gene: TRBV6-5
CDR3 protein: CASSPPGGRYEQYF; CDR3 DNA: TGTGCCAGCTCACCACCAGGCGGGCGGTACGAGCAGTACTTC; D gene: .; J gene: TRBJ2-7; clone size: .; V gene: TRBV18
CDR3 protein: CASSPSTGEETQYF; CDR3 DNA: TGTGCCAGCAGCCCGTCGACAGGGGAAGAGACCCAGTACTTC; D gene: TRBD1; J gene: TRBJ2-5; clone size: .; V gene: TRBV7-2
CDR3 protein: CASSSQGARGHGYTF; CDR3 DNA: TGTGCCAGCAGCTCACAGGGGGCGCGAGGCCATGGCTACACCTTC; D gene: TRBD1; J gene: TRBJ1-2; clone size: .; V gene: TRBV9
CDR3 protein: CASSPAGGVVDTEAFF; CDR3 DNA: TGTGCCAGCAGCCCGGCGGGGGGCGTGGTGGACACTGAAGCTTTCTTT; D gene: .; J gene: TRBJ1-1; clone size: .; V gene: TRBV7-6
CDR3 protein: CASSSTGLAPDTQYF; CDR3 DNA: TGTGCCAGCAGCTCCACCGGACTAGCCCCAGATACGCAGTATTTT; D gene: TRBD2; J gene: TRBJ2-3; clone size: .; V gene: TRBV7-6
CDR3 protein: CSVYPRVGTQYF; CDR3 DNA: TGCAGCGTCTACCCCCGGGTCGGGACCCAGTACTTC; D gene: .; J gene: TRBJ2-5; clone size: once; V gene: TRBV29-1
CDR3 protein: CARHAPTSGTPDTQYF; CDR3 DNA: TGTGCCAGGCATGCTCCGACTAGCGGGACCCCAGATACGCAGTATTTT; D gene: TRBD2; J gene: TRBJ2-3; clone size: .; V gene: TRBV28
CDR3 protein: CSVGQRMNTEAFF; CDR3 DNA: TGCAGCGTTGGGCAGAGGATGAACACTGAAGCTTTCTTT; D gene: .; J gene: TRBJ1-1; clone size: .; V gene: TRBV29-1